This TCR beta chain derives from a study of persistence of HIV-infected CD4 T cells. For the study at large: Up to 180 mL blood was drawn at multiple time points; two donors had single-time leukapheresis. Regarding the study as a whole: Proviral oligoclonality tracked with TCR oligoclonality within the same sorted cells.

The immunoSEQ assay was version 4, run in survey mode. Produced via immunoSEQ multiplex PCR; TCRdb's table is partial and in-frame only. The sample lists over 6,000 clones; approximately 81% were seen once. Lysates of CMV-infected fibroblasts at 9 to 10 ug/mL stimulated these cells. Responding CD4+ T cells were sorted by upregulation of both CD40 ligand and CD69. Undetectable plasma HIV-1 RNA below 50 copies/mL lasted at least 4 years. Only one count was recorded for this clone. Its antigen remains unknown. The junction differs from germline at one of its ends, possibly a read error. CDR3 size: 12 residues. Germline-derived CDR1 and CDR2 are SGHDT and YYEEEE.

The material sequenced was CD4+ T cells sorted from PBMCs after roughly 18-hour stimulation, taken from a patient who received antiretroviral therapy. The TCR comes from an adult woman with HIV who was CMV-seropositive. The V gene is TRBV5-6, the J gene TRBJ1-5; unclear D gene. CDR3 amino acids: CAGSFLNQPQHF. CDR3 coding DNA: TGTGCCGGCAGCTTCTTGAATCAGCCCCAGCATTTT.